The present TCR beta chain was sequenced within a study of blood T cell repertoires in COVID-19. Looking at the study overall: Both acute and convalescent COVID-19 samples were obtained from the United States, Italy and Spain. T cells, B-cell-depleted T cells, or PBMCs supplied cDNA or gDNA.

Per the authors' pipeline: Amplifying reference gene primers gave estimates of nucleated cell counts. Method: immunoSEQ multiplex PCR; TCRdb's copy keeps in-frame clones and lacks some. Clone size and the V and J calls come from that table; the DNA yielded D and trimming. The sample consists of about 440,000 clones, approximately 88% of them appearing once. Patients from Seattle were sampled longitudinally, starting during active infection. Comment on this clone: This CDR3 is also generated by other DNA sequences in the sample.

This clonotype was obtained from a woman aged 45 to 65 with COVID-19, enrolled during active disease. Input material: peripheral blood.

The CDR3 protein is CASSYSVGGQPQHF. The DNA of the CDR3 is TGTGCCAGCAGTTACTCCGTGGGGGGGCAGCCCCAGCATTTT. The gene calls are TRBV6-5 and TRBJ1-5, with D tentatively TRBD1 (5 bases). Germline loops: CDR1 MNHEY, CDR2 SVGAGI. This CDR3 has 14 residues. Deletions cut 0 bases from V and 7 bases from J, with 10 bases between.